This TCR beta chain was sequenced for a study of response to subunit inactivated influenza vaccine. MiXCR, run by TCRdb on the RT-PCR reads, gives a single entry per CDR3 protein. Here the sample spans fewer than 700,000 distinct CDR3 sequences, roughly 13% being singletons. Notes on the study in general: Seasonal influenza vaccination, on each occasion, was suggested by the authors to recruit few new T cells.

The ends were cut back, 8 bases at V and 0 bases at J, with 11 bases in the middle. The CDR3 extends over 13 amino acids. Germline assignment: CDR1 SQVTM and CDR2 ANQGSEA. This clonotype was observed a few times. Its antigen is unknown. This receptor was obtained from a man aged 45 to 65 who received an inactivated influenza vaccine. The chain couples TRBV29-1 to TRBJ1-5; D ambiguous. The sample in question was PBMCs from blood, obtained roughly 45 days after vaccination. The CDR3, as DNA: TGCAGCATCCAGGAGAATAGCAATCAGCCCCAGCATTTT. Translating gives CSIQENSNQPQHF.